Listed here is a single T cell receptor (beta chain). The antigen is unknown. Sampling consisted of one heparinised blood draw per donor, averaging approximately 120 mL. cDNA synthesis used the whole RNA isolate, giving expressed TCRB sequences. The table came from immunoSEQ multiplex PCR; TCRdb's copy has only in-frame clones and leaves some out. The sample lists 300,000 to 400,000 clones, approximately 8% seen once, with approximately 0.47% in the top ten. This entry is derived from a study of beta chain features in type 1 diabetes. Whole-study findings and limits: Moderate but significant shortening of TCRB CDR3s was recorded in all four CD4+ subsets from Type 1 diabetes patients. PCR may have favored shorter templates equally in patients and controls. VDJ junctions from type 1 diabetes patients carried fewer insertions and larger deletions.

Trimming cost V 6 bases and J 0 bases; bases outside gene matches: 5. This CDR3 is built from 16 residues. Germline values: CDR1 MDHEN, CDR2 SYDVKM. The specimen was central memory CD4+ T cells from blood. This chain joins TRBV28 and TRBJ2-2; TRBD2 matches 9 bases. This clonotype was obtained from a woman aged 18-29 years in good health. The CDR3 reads CASRISGSTNTGELFF. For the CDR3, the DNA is TGTGCCAGCAGGATTAGCGGGAGCACGAACACCGGGGAGCTGTTTTTT. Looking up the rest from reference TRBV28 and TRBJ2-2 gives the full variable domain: DVKVTQSSRYLVKRTGEKVFLECVQDMDHENMFWYRQDPGLGLRLIYFSYDVKMKEKGDIPEGYSVSREKKERFSLILESASTNQTSMYLCASRISGSTNTGELFFGEGSRLTVL.